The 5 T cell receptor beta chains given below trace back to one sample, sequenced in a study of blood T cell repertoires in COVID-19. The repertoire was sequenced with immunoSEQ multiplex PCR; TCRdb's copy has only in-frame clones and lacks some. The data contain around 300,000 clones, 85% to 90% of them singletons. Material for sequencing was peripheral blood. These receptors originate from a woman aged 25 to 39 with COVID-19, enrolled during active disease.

CDR3 region: CASRLTGNSYNSPLHF. As DNA, the CDR3 is TGTGCCAGCAGATTGACAGGGAACTCCTATAATTCACCCCTCCACTTT. V usage is TRBV5-8 and J usage is TRBJ1-6, with 7 bases fitting TRBD1. This CDR3 comprises 16 residues. V was pared by 5 bases and J by 0 bases, with 5 bases of the junction left unmatched. Germline loops: CDR1 SGHTS, CDR2 YDEGEE.

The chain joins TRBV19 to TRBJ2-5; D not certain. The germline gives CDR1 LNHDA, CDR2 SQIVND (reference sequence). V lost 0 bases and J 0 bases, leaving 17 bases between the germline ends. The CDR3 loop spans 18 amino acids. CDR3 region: CASSIDGPTRPNQETQYF. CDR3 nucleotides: TGTGCCAGTAGTATAGATGGGCCTACCCGACCGAACCAAGAGACCCAGTACTTC.

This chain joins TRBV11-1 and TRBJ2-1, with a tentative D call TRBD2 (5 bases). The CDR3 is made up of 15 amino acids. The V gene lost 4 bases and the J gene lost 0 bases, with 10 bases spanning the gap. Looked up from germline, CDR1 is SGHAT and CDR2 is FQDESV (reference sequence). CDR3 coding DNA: TGTGCCAGCAGCTCCAGCGGCTACTCCTACAATGAGCAGTTCTTC. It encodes CASSSSGYSYNEQFF.

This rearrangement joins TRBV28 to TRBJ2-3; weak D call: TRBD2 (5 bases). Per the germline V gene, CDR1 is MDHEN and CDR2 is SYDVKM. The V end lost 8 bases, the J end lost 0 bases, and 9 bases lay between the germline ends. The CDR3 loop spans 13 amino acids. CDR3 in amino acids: CASQRPSTDTQYF. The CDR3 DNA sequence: TGTGCCAGCCAGCGGCCTAGCACAGATACGCAGTATTTT.

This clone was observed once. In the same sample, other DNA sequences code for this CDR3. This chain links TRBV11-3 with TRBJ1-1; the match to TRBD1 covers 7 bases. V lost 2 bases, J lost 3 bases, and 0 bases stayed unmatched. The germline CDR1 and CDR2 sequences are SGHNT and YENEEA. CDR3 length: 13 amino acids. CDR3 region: CASSLQGDTEAFF. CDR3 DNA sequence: TGTGCCAGCAGCTTACAGGGGGACACTGAAGCTTTCTTT. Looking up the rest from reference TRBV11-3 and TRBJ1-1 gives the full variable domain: EAGVVQSPRYKIIEKKQPVAFWCNPISGHNTLYWYLQNLGQGPELLIRYENEEAVDDSQLPKDRFSAERLKGVDSTLKIQPAELGDSAVYLCASSLQGDTEAFFGQGTRLTVV.